The rows below give T cell receptor beta chains drawn from one sample of a study of blood T cell repertoires in COVID-19. Libraries were prepared by immunoSEQ multiplex PCR; TCRdb keeps only in-frame clonotypes and omits some of them. The sample contains around 200,000 clones, around 80% of which appear only once. Sample: peripheral blood. These receptors were obtained from a human donor in a cohort sampled during active COVID-19. The conserved cysteine and the conserved F or W are not part of the CDR3 here.

V gene | CDR3 protein
TRBV7-8 | ASSSRDRGYNEQF
TRBV3-1/TRBV3-2 | ASSLTGHFEDYEQY
TRBV27 | ASSLSNRAYNSPLH
TRBV6-5 | ASRKRTGLNTEAF
TRBV6-5 | ASSYLLRGYGYT
TRBV6-6 | ASSYSILKINYGYT
TRBV2 | ASSALGRTSDGYT
TRBV27 | ASSLGVSGIYRYT
TRBV10-3 | AISDRVTTEAF
TRBV6-6 | ASSLEGAGATDTQY
TRBV29-1 | SVDSGLYEQY
TRBV4-1 | ASSQDRWRGRNTGELF
TRBV6-2/TRBV6-3 | ASSTRDRLSYEQY
TRBV6-5 | ASSYSEQYEQY
TRBV4-3 | ASSPRVLAGHNEQF
TRBV28 | ASSVRGTREQY
TRBV28 | ASSFPGFFSYEQY
TRBV19 | ASSKRDRPNQPQH
TRBV6-5 | ASSLDGDQPQH
TRBV7-2 | ASSLALSSGRASEQF
TRBV19 | ASKRGLQGPSNQPQH
TRBV10-2 | ASSSLALGQPQH
TRBV9 | ASSLGQGHEKLF
TRBV20-1 | SASPIPRGVNYEQY
TRBV6-2/TRBV6-3 | ASSYLPSGSYNEQF
TRBV19 | ASSLALRNTEAF
TRBV5-4 | ASSLDPNAGGYT
TRBV5-6 | ASSRGQGVSGNTIY
TRBV6-5 | ASSYKGRNYGYT
TRBV7-3 | ASSTEETGRYQANYGYT
TRBV6-5 | ASSFQVYNEKLF
TRBV18 | ASSPLAGATEAF
TRBV27 | ASSLGREWGEQY
TRBV5-4 | ASSQDRGGNTIY
TRBV24-1 | ATSDSWTGFGYT
TRBV6-6 | ALGGGNQPQH
TRBV27 | ASSLSRGPYEQY
TRBV6-6 | ASSAPGTPGNEQF
TRBV29-1 | SVEGREGYEQY
TRBV18 | ASSPQRSSYEQY
TRBV28 | ASSIMGAGNQPQH
TRBV5-4 | ASSAQQGGNYGYT
TRBV4-2 | ASSQGANNEQF
TRBV5-4 | ASSKTSGANTGELF
TRBV7-2 | ASSLRRGGEQY
TRBV5-6 | ASSFTSGYYEQY
TRBV19 | ASSIVAQISGELF
TRBV29-1 | SVDSPGQGDTEAF
TRBV9 | ASSVGDSGIYTQY
TRBV27 | ASTTLGGGTEAF
TRBV9 | ASSAPLAASSYNEQF